This record covers a single T cell receptor beta chain. Its antigen is not known. The sample comes from a study of OX40 agonist ivuxolimab in advanced cancers. Study-wide background: Patient treatment consisted of intravenous ivuxolimab administration every 2 weeks at 0.01 to 10 mg/kg.

Regarding the study as a whole: Low normalized T-cell clonal expansion was also seen in some nonresponders. At 0.1-3.0 mg/kg, partial responders had clonal expansion among the lowest observed. Clonal expansion was seen in CD4+ and CD8+ blood T cells by week 6 at 0.1 to 3.0 mg/kg.

V lost 3 bases, J lost 1 base, and 12 bases lay in between. CDR1 and CDR2 (germline): LNHDA, SQIVND (reference sequence). CDR3 length: 15 residues. TCRdb's table, derived via immunoSEQ multiplex PCR, lists solely in-frame clones and lacks some. The repertoire includes tens of thousands of clones, around 90% of them detected once, and about a sixth sits in the top ten. The receptor's source is an adult with an advanced solid tumor such as melanoma, head and neck, liver or kidney cancer. The specimen was CD4+ or CD8+ T cells sorted from blood, collected in a trial of the OX40 agonist ivuxolimab. The V gene is TRBV19, the J gene TRBJ2-5; TRBD1 might be the D (6 bases). CDR3 residues: CASSISQGFQETQYF. CDR3 nucleotide sequence: TGTGCCAGTAGTATTTCACAGGGTTTCCAAGAGACCCAGTACTTC.